This TCR beta chain derives from a study of cytotoxic CD8 clonotypes in ibrutinib-treated CLL. The study, taken as a whole, reports: Public clonotypes, an uncommon group, contracted or remained stable on treatment.

The CDR3 loop spans 14 amino acids. The germline gives CDR1 MNHEY, CDR2 SVGAGI. V lost 6 bases and J lost 8, with 14 bases in between. Here immunoSEQ multiplex PCR was the method, and the copy in TCRdb shows in-frame clones only, minus some. The sample has about 160,000 clones; around nine tenths are singletons. The table lists this clone with a few counts. Antigen specificity is unknown. This sample comprised PBMCs, obtained at disease progression, from a patient treated with ibrutinib. J is TRBJ1-6 and V is TRBV6-5; TRBD1 is a possible D gene (6 bases). The sequence was obtained from a human donor with chronic lymphocytic leukemia. The CDR3 region has the DNA TGTGCCAGCAGCCGAGGACAGACCCATTCACCCCTCCACTTT. It yields the protein CASSRGQTHSPLHF.